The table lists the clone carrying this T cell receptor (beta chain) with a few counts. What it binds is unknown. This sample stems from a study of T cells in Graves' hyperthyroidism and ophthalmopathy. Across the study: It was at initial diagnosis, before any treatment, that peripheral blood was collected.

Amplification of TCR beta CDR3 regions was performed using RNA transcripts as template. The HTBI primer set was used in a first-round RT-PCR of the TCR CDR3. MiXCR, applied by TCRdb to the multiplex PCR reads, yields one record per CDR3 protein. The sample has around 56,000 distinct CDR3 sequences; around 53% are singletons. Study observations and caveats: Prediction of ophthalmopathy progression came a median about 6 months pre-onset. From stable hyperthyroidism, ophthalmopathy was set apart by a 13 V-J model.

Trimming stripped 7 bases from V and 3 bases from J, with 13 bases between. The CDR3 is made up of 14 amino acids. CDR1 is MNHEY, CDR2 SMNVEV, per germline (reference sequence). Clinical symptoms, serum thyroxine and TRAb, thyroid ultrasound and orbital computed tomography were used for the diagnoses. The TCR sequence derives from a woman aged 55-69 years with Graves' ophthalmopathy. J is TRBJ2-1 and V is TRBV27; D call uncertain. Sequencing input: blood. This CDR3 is CASKRWGSYNEQFF. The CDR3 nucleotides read TGTGCCAGCAAAAGATGGGGTAGCTACAATGAGCAGTTCTTC.